This is a list of T cell receptor beta chains from one sample in a study of cytotoxic CD8 clonotypes in ibrutinib-treated CLL. Profiling relied on immunoSEQ multiplex PCR, and the TCRdb table lists in-frame clones only, not all of them. The repertoire holds about 270,000 clones, with approximately 79% as singletons. Specimen: PBMCs, collected at disease progression, from a patient treated with ibrutinib. All receptors derive from a human donor with chronic lymphocytic leukemia. CDR3s include the opening cysteine and the closing phenylalanine or tryptophan. D genes are given only for firm matches. Size tells how often a clone was seen (once, few, many) or the class of an expanded clone, and some rows leave it out.

j_call: TRBJ2-7; v_call: TRBV5-1; clone_size: .; d_call: .; cdr3_aa: CASSLVGGQGYEQYF; cdr3_nt: TGCGCCAGCAGCTTGGTCGGAGGTCAGGGGTACGAGCAGTACTTC
j_call: TRBJ2-2; v_call: TRBV4-1; clone_size: few; d_call: .; cdr3_aa: CASTARFLFDVGELFF; cdr3_nt: TGCGCCAGCACCGCTCGGTTTCTCTTTGACGTCGGGGAGCTGTTTTTT
j_call: TRBJ2-7; v_call: TRBV15; clone_size: few; d_call: TRBD2; cdr3_aa: CATSRGRGLTYEQYF; cdr3_nt: TGTGCCACCAGCAGGGGGAGGGGCCTTACCTACGAGCAGTACTTC
j_call: TRBJ2-1; v_call: TRBV7-9; clone_size: .; d_call: .; cdr3_aa: CASTSTKDIHNEQFF; cdr3_nt: TGTGCCAGCACTTCGACTAAGGATATACACAATGAGCAGTTCTTC
j_call: TRBJ2-7; v_call: TRBV4-1; clone_size: .; d_call: .; cdr3_aa: CASSPGGNEQYF; cdr3_nt: TGCGCCAGCAGCCCCGGGGGCAACGAGCAGTACTTC
j_call: TRBJ1-2; v_call: TRBV5-1; clone_size: .; d_call: .; cdr3_aa: CASSLEGSYGYTF; cdr3_nt: TGCGCCAGCAGCTTGGAGGGAAGCTATGGCTACACCTTC
j_call: TRBJ1-2; v_call: TRBV7-8; clone_size: .; d_call: TRBD1; cdr3_aa: CASSLRGQYYGYTF; cdr3_nt: TGTGCCAGCAGCCTAAGGGGACAGTACTATGGCTACACCTTC
j_call: TRBJ1-2; v_call: TRBV7-9; clone_size: .; d_call: .; cdr3_aa: CASSPRTGRGGYGYTF; cdr3_nt: TGTGCCAGCAGCCCTAGAACAGGCAGGGGCGGCTATGGCTACACCTTC
j_call: TRBJ2-2; v_call: TRBV11-1; clone_size: .; d_call: .; cdr3_aa: CASSLAGVGELFF; cdr3_nt: TGTGCCAGCAGCTTAGCGGGAGTTGGGGAGCTGTTTTTT
j_call: TRBJ2-2; v_call: TRBV10-2; clone_size: .; d_call: TRBD1; cdr3_aa: CASMGQDYTGELFF; cdr3_nt: TGCGCCAGCATGGGACAGGACTACACCGGGGAGCTGTTTTTT
j_call: TRBJ2-7; v_call: TRBV27; clone_size: .; d_call: .; cdr3_aa: CASSPTTGTFLYEQYF; cdr3_nt: TGTGCCAGCAGTCCAACCACCGGGACTTTCCTCTACGAGCAGTACTTC
j_call: TRBJ2-3; v_call: TRBV29-1; clone_size: few; d_call: TRBD2; cdr3_aa: CSVEDRPSGTDTQYF; cdr3_nt: TGCAGCGTTGAAGATCGTCCTAGCGGTACAGATACGCAGTATTTT
j_call: TRBJ1-1; v_call: TRBV10-3; clone_size: .; d_call: .; cdr3_aa: CAIVPAGNTEAFF; cdr3_nt: TGTGCCATCGTTCCGGCCGGGAACACTGAAGCTTTCTTT
j_call: TRBJ1-2; v_call: TRBV9; clone_size: .; d_call: TRBD1; cdr3_aa: CASRGTGQLSGYTF; cdr3_nt: TGTGCCAGCAGAGGGACAGGGCAACTGTCTGGCTACACCTTC
j_call: TRBJ2-7; v_call: TRBV13; clone_size: .; d_call: TRBD1; cdr3_aa: CASSSPYDRAGEQYF; cdr3_nt: TGTGCCAGCAGCTCTCCATATGACAGGGCGGGCGAGCAGTACTTC
j_call: TRBJ2-7; v_call: TRBV5-1; clone_size: few; d_call: .; cdr3_aa: CASSGGPWAFGQYF; cdr3_nt: TGCGCCAGCAGCGGGGGACCTTGGGCTTTCGGGCAGTACTTC
j_call: TRBJ1-1; v_call: TRBV7-3; clone_size: .; d_call: .; cdr3_aa: CASSRDRNTEAFF; cdr3_nt: TGTGCCAGCAGCCGAGACAGGAACACTGAAGCTTTCTTT